The rows below give T cell receptor beta chains drawn from one sample of a study of T cells in tuberculosis. Here immunoSEQ multiplex PCR was the method, and the copy in TCRdb shows in-frame clones only, minus some. The table includes under 30,000 clones, around 92% detected once. The specimen was PBMCs, collected at tuberculosis diagnosis. These receptors were collected from an adult with tuberculosis. The CDR3 runs from the conserved cysteine through the conserved F or W. Fields, in order: D gene, V gene, clone size, CDR3 length, J gene, CDR3 DNA, CDR3 protein. D genes are given only for firm matches. Size tells how often a clone was seen (once, few, many) or the class of an expanded clone, and some rows leave it out.

TRBD2	TRBV6-6	.	15	TRBJ2-7	TGTGCCAGCAGGCGGAGCGGGGCTAGCTCCTACGAGCAGTACTTC	CASRRSGASSYEQYF
TRBD1	TRBV10-3	.	14	TRBJ1-2	TGTGCCATCAGGCAGGGGGCAAGCGACTATGGCTACACCTTC	CAIRQGASDYGYTF
TRBD2	TRBV5-1	.	22	TRBJ2-3	TGCGCCAGCAGCTTACTACAATCGATCCCGGGACTAGCGGAAAAAGGCACAGATACGCAGTATTTT	CASSLLQSIPGLAEKGTDTQYF
.	TRBV4-2	.	14	TRBJ2-2	TGTGCCAGCAGCCACCAGGAAAACACCGGGGAGCTGTTTTTT	CASSHQENTGELFF
TRBD1	TRBV5-6	.	17	TRBJ1-3	TGTGCCAGCAGCCGTACCGGGACAGGGGAAAGTGGAAACACCATATATTTT	CASSRTGTGESGNTIYF
.	TRBV6-5	.	14	TRBJ1-2	TGTGCCAGCAGTTATGACAGGATACACTATGGCTACACCTTC	CASSYDRIHYGYTF
.	TRBV6-5	.	14	TRBJ2-5	TGTGCCAGTAAGACAGTGTGGGCAAGGGAGACCCAGTACTTC	CASKTVWARETQYF
.	TRBV28	.	15	TRBJ2-7	TGTGCCAGCAGCCCAGACCGGCAGGTACCCTACGAGCAGTACTTC	CASSPDRQVPYEQYF
.	TRBV5-1	.	15	TRBJ2-1	TGCGCCAGCAGCTTGATTGGCAGGGATTGGGATGAGCAGTTCTTC	CASSLIGRDWDEQFF
.	TRBV19	.	16	TRBJ2-6	TGTGCCAGTAGGGTAGGGGAACGTTCTGGGGCCAACGTCCTGACTTTC	CASRVGERSGANVLTF
.	TRBV10-2	.	16	TRBJ1-2	TGCGCCAGCAGTGGCATTTTTTTGGCCGCAGGCTATGGCTACACCTTC	CASSGIFLAAGYGYTF
TRBD1	TRBV5-1	.	17	TRBJ2-3	TGCGCCAGCAGCTATACTACAGGGGGCATGGGCACAGATACGCAGTATTTT	CASSYTTGGMGTDTQYF
.	TRBV2	.	19	TRBJ1-3	TGTGCCAGCAGTGATATCTTTTACCAGGGGCCGAGCTCTGGAAACACCATATATTTT	CASSDIFYQGPSSGNTIYF
TRBD2	TRBV11-2	.	15	TRBJ2-1	TGTGCCAGCAGCTTAAGGGAGGCGGGGGGGAATGAGCAGTTCTTC	CASSLREAGGNEQFF
TRBD2	TRBV2	.	16	TRBJ2-1	TGTGCCAGCAGTTCCTATAGCGGGAGGACGGGCAATGAGCAGTTCTTC	CASSSYSGRTGNEQFF
TRBD2	TRBV13	.	14	TRBJ2-1	TGTGCCAGCACCGGGACTAGCGGCTACAATGAGCAGTTCTTC	CASTGTSGYNEQFF
TRBD1	TRBV27	.	14	TRBJ2-4	TGTGCCAGCAGTTCACGACAGGGTCAAGACATTCAGTACTTC	CASSSRQGQDIQYF
.	TRBV19	.	14	TRBJ1-2	TGTGCCAGTACCCGACAGCCGGGGGAGAGCGGCTACACCTTC	CASTRQPGESGYTF
TRBD2	TRBV6-6	.	15	TRBJ2-3	TGTGCCAGCAGTCCTCCGGGACTAGAGGCAGATACGCAGTATTTT	CASSPPGLEADTQYF
.	TRBV4-3	once	15	TRBJ2-3	TGCGCCAGCAGCCAAGATCAACGGAGCACAGATACGCAGTATTTT	CASSQDQRSTDTQYF
.	TRBV5-1	once	16	TRBJ1-1	TGCGCCAGCAGCTTGGGAGCAGGGAATTTGAACACTGAAGCTTTCTTT	CASSLGAGNLNTEAFF
.	TRBV6-5	.	14	TRBJ1-4	TGTGCCAGCAGTTCGGTCGCGGATCTAGAAAAACTGTTTTTT	CASSSVADLEKLFF
.	TRBV5-6	.	17	TRBJ2-7	TGTGCCAGCAGCGCCGAGATCAGGTTTAAAGAGATCTACGAGCAGTACTTC	CASSAEIRFKEIYEQYF
TRBD2	TRBV2	.	17	TRBJ2-1	TGTGCCAGCAGCTTGGGACTAGCGGGAGGGCCCTACAATGAGCAGTTCTTC	CASSLGLAGGPYNEQFF
.	TRBV19	.	15	TRBJ2-1	TGTGCCAGTAACCGAGGGGACAACTTATACAATGAGCAGTTCTTC	CASNRGDNLYNEQFF
TRBD2	TRBV4-1	.	16	TRBJ2-1	TGCGCCAGCAGCCAAGGGGTAGCGGGAATCTACAATGAGCAGTTCTTC	CASSQGVAGIYNEQFF
TRBD2	TRBV6-1	.	16	TRBJ2-1	TGTGCCAGCAGCGAAGCGGGAGGGAACTCCTACAATGAGCAGTTCTTC	CASSEAGGNSYNEQFF
.	TRBV25-1	.	12	TRBJ1-3	TGTGCCAGCAGTTCGGGAGGAAACACCATATATTTT	CASSSGGNTIYF
.	TRBV19	.	14	TRBJ1-2	TGTGCCAGTAGAGGGGGTGGGGGAAGCTATGGCTACACCTTC	CASRGGGGSYGYTF
TRBD1	TRBV5-1	.	17	TRBJ2-6	TGCGCCAGCAGCTCCCGGACAGGCAGCTCTGGGGCCAACGTCCTGACTTTC	CASSSRTGSSGANVLTF
TRBD2	TRBV6-5	once	15	TRBJ2-1	TGTGCCAGCAGTTACACGGCTAGCGGGAGCGGTGAGCAGTTCTTC	CASSYTASGSGEQFF
TRBD1	TRBV5-5	.	13	TRBJ1-6	TGTGCCGGCGGACAGGATTATAATTCACCCCTCCACTTT	CAGGQDYNSPLHF
TRBD1	TRBV5-1	.	14	TRBJ2-3	TGCGCCAGCAGCTCAGGGGGCACGTTAGATACGCAGTATTTT	CASSSGGTLDTQYF
.	TRBV11-2	few	13	TRBJ1-5	TGTGCCAGCAGCAAATGGCCCAATCAGCCCCAGCATTTT	CASSKWPNQPQHF
.	TRBV2	.	13	TRBJ1-1	TGTGCCAGCAGTGAAGCCCCCCAGATTGAAGCTTTCTTT	CASSEAPQIEAFF
TRBD1	TRBV19	.	14	TRBJ1-4	TGTGCCAGTAAACACCAGGGGGCTTCTGAAAAACTGTTTTTT	CASKHQGASEKLFF
.	TRBV28	.	17	TRBJ2-3	TGTGCCAGCAGTCCTCCCCTAGGCGGGACAGGCACAGATACGCAGTATTTT	CASSPPLGGTGTDTQYF
.	TRBV9	.	15	TRBJ1-3	TGTGCCAGCAGCATTGGGACATCGGCTGGAAACACCATATATTTT	CASSIGTSAGNTIYF